This TCR beta chain was sequenced for a study of shared T cell receptors in the human thymus. This CDR3 has 18 residues. Germline CDR1 and CDR2: MGHRA and YSYEKL. Using immunoSEQ multiplex PCR, the repertoire was profiled, and TCRdb retains in-frame clones only, with some absent. The sample contains roughly 660,000 clones, 88% of which appear only once. With regard to this clone: The junction shows a germline mismatch at one end, possibly a read error. Other DNA sequences in this specimen translate into the identical CDR3.

These data were also filed under a second study, of human thymus T cells. Turning to that study: During corrective heart surgery, resections were taken, and the thymus tissue came from them. Thymic repertoires from unrelated individuals overlapped highly, related research reported.

This chain uses TRBV4-1 with TRBJ2-7, with 8 bases that match TRBD2. This TCR came from a boy under two years old with a congenital heart defect. Sequenced input: thymocytes. The DNA for the CDR3 is TGCGCCAGTAGCCAAGATGACGGACTAGCAAAGGGTGCCTACGAGCAGTACTTC. This encodes CASSQDDGLAKGAYEQYF.